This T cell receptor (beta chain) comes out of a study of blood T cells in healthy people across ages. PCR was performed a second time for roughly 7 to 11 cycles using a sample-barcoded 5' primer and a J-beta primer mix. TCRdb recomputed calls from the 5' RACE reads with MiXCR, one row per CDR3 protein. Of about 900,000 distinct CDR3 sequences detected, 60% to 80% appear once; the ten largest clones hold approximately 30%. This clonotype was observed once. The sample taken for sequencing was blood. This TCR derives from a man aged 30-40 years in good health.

The CDR3 spells CASSRMGAKDNEQFF. CDR3 coding DNA: TGCGCCAGCTCAAGGATGGGTGCAAAGGACAATGAGCAGTTCTTC. The gene calls are TRBV5-1 and TRBJ2-1, with D unresolved. CDR1 and CDR2 from the germline V gene are SGHRS and YFSETQ. V was clipped by 7 bases and J by 5 bases, with 19 bases between them. The CDR3 loop spans 15 amino acids.